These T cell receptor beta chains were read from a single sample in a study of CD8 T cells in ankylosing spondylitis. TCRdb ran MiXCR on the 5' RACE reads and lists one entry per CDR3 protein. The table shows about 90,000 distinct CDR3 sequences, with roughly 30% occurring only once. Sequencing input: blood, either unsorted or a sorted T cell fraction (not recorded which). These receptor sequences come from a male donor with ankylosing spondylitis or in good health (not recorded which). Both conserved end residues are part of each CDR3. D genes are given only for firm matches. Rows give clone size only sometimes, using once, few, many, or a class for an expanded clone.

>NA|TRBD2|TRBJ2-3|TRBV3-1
TGTGCCAGCAGCCAAGAGACTAGCGCCACAGATACGCAGTATTTT
CASSQETSATDTQYF
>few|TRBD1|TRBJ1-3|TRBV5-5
TGTGCCAGCAGCATGAATCCGGGACAGAAGACCTCTGGAAACACCATATATTTT
CASSMNPGQKTSGNTIYF
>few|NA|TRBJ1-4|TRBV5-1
TGCGCCAGCAGCTTCCGCGGTCGGCTGTTTTTT
CASSFRGRLFF
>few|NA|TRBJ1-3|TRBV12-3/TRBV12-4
TGTGCGGAGAGCTCTGGAAACACCATATATTTT
CAESSGNTIYF
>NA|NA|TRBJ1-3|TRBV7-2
TGTGCCAGCAGCTTAGCCCTGTCCTCTTCTGGAAACACCATATATTTT
CASSLALSSSGNTIYF
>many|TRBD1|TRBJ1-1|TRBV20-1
TGCAGTGCTAGTGACAGGGCCTCAAGGTGGAACACTGAAGCTTTCTTT
CSASDRASRWNTEAFF
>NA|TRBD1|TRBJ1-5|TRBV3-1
TGTGCCAGCAGCCATTCGCCACAGGGGGCTGATCAGCCCCAGCATTTT
CASSHSPQGADQPQHF
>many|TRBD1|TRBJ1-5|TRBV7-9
TGTGCCAGCAGCCCAACACAGGGGAATCAGCCCCAGCATTTT
CASSPTQGNQPQHF
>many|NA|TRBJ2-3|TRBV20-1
TGCAGTGCTAGAGTGGCTAGCTGGGCCACAGATACGCAGTATTTT
CSARVASWATDTQYF
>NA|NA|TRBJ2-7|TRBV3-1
TGTGCCAGCAGCCCGGACTGGGAATCCTACGAGCAGTACTTC
CASSPDWESYEQYF
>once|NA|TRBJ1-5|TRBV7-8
TGTGCCAGCAGCCCGGTGGGGAATCAGCCCCAGCATTTT
CASSPVGNQPQHF
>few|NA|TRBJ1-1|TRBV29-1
TGCAGCGTTGTCCCCGGAGGGGCTGAAGCTTTCTTT
CSVVPGGAEAFF
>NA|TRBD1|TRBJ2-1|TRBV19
TGTGCCAGTAGCCGGGGACAGTCCGGCAGGTACAATGAGCAGTTCTTC
CASSRGQSGRYNEQFF
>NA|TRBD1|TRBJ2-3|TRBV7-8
TGTGCCAGCAGCGAGACAGGGGGCACAGATACGCAGTATTTT
CASSETGGTDTQYF
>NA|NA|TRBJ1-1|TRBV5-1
TGCGCCAGCAGCTTGGTGGACGGCACTGAAGCTTTCTTT
CASSLVDGTEAFF
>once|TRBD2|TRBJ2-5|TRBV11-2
TGTGCCAGCAGTTTAATGGGACTAGCGGGAGGCGCCACCCAGTACTTC
CASSLMGLAGGATQYF
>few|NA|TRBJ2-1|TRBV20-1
TGCAGTGCTAGGGGGAGTATCTACAATGAGCAGTTCTTC
CSARGSIYNEQFF
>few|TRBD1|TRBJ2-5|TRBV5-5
TGTGCCAGCAGCTTGGGATGGTCAGGGGGCCAAGAGACCCAGTACTTC
CASSLGWSGGQETQYF
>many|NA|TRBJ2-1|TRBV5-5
TGTGCCAGCCGGGACGGATTGAGCTCCTACAATGAGCAGTTCTTC
CASRDGLSSYNEQFF
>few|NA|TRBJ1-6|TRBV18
TGTGCCAGCTCACCCACGGATGTAAATTCACCCCTCCACTTT
CASSPTDVNSPLHF
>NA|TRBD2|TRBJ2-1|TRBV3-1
TGTGCCAGCAGCCATAGTGGTAGCGGGGCGAATGAGCAGTTCTTC
CASSHSGSGANEQFF
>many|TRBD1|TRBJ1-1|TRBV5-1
TGTGCCAGCAGTTTGGGGACAGCTAACACTGAAGCTTTCTTT
CASSLGTANTEAFF